This TCR beta chain was obtained from a study of long-term antiretroviral therapy in people with HIV. Sequencing used immunoSEQ v3.0 at survey level. Profiling relied on immunoSEQ multiplex PCR, and the TCRdb table lists in-frame clones only, not all of them. This table has under 20,000 clones, less than 85% appearing once. The source was unsorted PBMCs, collected 0.5 years before starting antiretroviral therapy. The sequence was obtained from a woman between 50 and 59 years old with HIV.

In DNA, the CDR3 is TGCAGCGTAGACAGGGAGGCCGGGGAGCTGTTTTTT. Its translation is CSVDREAGELFF. The chain joins TRBV29-1 to TRBJ2-2; weak D call: TRBD1 (7 bases). The CDR3 sequence is 12 residues long. Trimming pared 6 bases from V and 6 bases from J, leaving 11 bases between. Germline values: CDR1 SQVTM, CDR2 ANQGSEA.